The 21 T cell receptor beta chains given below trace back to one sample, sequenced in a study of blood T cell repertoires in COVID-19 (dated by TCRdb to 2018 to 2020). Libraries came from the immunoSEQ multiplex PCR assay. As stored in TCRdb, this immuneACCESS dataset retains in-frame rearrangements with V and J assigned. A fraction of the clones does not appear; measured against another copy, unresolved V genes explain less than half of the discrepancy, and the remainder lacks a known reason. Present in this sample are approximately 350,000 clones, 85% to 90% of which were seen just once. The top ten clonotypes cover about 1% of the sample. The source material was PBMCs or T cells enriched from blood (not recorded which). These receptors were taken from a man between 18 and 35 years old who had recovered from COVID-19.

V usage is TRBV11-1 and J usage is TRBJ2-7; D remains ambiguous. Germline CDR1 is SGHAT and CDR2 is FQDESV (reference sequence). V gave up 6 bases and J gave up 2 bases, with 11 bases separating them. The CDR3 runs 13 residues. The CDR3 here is CASSPGAAYEQYF. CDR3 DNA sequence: TGTGCCAGCAGTCCAGGCGCAGCCTACGAGCAGTACTTC.

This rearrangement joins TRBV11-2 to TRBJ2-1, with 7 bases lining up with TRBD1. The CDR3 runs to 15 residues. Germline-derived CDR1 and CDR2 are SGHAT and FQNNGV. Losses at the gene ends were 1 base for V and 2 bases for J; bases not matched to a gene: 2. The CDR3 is CASSLGQGAYNEQFF. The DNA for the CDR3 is TGTGCCAGCAGCTTAGGTCAGGGGGCCTACAATGAGCAGTTCTTC.

The CDR3 sequence is CASSQDRAGGRVTDTQYF. As DNA, the CDR3 is TGTGCCAGCAGCCAAGATCGAGCGGGGGGCCGAGTCACAGATACGCAGTATTTT. The chain carries TRBV4-2 and TRBJ2-3; 9 bases fit TRBD2. The trim removed 0 bases at V and 2 bases at J, leaving 9 bases unmatched. The germline V gene has CDR1 LGHNA and CDR2 YNFKEQ. CDR3 length: 18 amino acids.

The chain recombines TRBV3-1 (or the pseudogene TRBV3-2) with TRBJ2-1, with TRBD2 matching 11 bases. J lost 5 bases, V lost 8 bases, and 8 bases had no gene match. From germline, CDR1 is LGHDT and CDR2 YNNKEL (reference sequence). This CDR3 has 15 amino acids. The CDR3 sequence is CASSRGTSGDNEQFF. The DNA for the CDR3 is TGTGCCAGCTCCCGGGGGACTAGCGGAGACAATGAGCAGTTCTTC.

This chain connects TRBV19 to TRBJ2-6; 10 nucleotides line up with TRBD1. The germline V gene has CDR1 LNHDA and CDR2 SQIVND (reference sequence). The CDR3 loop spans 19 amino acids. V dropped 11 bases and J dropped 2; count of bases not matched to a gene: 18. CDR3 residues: CASSLEPGQGFAGANVLTF. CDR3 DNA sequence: TGTGCCTCGTCTCTCGAACCGGGACAGGGGTTTGCTGGGGCCAACGTCCTGACTTTC.

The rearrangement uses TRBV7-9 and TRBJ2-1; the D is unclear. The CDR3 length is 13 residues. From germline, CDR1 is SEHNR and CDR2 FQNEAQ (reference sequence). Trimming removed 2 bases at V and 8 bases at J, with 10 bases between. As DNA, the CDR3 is TGTGCCAGCAGCTTACAACTCAGCGATGAGCAGTTCTTC. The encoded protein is CASSLQLSDEQFF.

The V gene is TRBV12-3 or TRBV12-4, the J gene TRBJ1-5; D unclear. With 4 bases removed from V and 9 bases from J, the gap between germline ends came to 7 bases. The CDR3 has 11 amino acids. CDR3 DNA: TGTGCCAGCAGTTCGAACGGGCCCCAGCATTTT. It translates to CASSSNGPQHF.

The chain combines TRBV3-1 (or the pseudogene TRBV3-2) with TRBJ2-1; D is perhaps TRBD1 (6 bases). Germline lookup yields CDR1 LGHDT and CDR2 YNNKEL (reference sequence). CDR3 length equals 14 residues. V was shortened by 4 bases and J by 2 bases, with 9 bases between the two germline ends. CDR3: CASSRRDTYNEQFF. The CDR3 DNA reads TGTGCCAGCAGCCGCCGGGACACCTACAATGAGCAGTTCTTC.

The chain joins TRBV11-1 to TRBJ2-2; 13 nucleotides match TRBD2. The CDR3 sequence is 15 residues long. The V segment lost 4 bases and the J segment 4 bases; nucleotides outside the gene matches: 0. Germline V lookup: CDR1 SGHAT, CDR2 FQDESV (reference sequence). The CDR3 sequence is CASSWTSGSTGELFF. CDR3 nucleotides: TGTGCCAGCAGCTGGACTAGCGGGAGCACCGGGGAGCTGTTTTTT.

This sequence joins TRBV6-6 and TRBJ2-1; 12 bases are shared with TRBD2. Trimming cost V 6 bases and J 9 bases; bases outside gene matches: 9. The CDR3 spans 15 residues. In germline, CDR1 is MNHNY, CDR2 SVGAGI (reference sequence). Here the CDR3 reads CASSPAGLAGGEQFF. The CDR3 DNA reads TGTGCCAGCAGCCCAGCGGGACTAGCGGGCGGTGAGCAGTTCTTC.

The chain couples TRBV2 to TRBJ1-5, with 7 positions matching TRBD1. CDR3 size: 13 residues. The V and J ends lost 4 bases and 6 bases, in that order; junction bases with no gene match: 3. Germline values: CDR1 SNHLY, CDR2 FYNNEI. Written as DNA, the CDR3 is TGTGCCAGCAGTGGGCAGGGGGTTCAGCCCCAGCATTTT. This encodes CASSGQGVQPQHF.

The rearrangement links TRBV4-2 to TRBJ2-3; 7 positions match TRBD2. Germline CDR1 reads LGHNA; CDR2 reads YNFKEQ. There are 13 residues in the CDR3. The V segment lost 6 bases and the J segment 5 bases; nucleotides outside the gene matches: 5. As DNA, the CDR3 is TGTGCCAGCAGGCACTTAGCGGGAGATACGCAGTATTTT. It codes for CASRHLAGDTQYF.

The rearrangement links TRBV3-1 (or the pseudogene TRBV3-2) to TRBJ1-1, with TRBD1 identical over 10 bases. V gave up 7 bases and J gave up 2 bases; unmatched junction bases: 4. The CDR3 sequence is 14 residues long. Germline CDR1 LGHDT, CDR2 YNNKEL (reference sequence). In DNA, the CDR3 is TGTGCCAGCACCCGACAGGGGGCAAACACTGAAGCTTTCTTT. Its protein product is CASTRQGANTEAFF.

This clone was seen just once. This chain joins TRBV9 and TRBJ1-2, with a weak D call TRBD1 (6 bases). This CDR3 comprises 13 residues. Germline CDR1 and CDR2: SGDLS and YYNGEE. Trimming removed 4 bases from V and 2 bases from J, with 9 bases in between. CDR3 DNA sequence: TGTGCCAGCAGCCCGACAGGCAACTATGGCTACACCTTC. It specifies CASSPTGNYGYTF.

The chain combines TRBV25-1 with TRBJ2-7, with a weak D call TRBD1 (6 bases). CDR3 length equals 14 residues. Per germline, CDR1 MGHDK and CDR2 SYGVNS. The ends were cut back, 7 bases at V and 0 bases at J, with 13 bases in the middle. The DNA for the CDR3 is TGTGCCAGCACCGAGGGGGTACCCTCCTACGAGCAGTACTTC. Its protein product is CASTEGVPSYEQYF.

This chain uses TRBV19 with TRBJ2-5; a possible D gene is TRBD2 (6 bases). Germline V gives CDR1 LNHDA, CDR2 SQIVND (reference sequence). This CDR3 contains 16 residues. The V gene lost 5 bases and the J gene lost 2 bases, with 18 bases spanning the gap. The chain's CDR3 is CASSPFGGKQQETQYF. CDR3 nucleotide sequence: TGTGCCAGTAGTCCCTTTGGGGGGAAGCAACAAGAGACCCAGTACTTC. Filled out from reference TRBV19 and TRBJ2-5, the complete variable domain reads DGGITQSPKYLFRKEGQNVTLSCEQNLNHDAMYWYRQDPGQGLRLIYYSQIVNDFQKGDIAEGYSVSREKKESFPLTVTSAQKNPTAFYLCASSPFGGKQQETQYFGPGTRLLVL.

The CDR3 is CATSEDTGGKFF. The CDR3 DNA follows: TGTGCCACCAGTGAAGACACAGGAGGGAAGTTCTTC. The chain joins TRBV24-1 to TRBJ2-1, with D tentatively TRBD2 (6 bases). Trimming removed 4 bases from V and 14 bases from J, with 14 bases in between. CDR3 length: 12 residues. CDR1 and CDR2 from the germline V gene are KGHDR and SFDVKD.

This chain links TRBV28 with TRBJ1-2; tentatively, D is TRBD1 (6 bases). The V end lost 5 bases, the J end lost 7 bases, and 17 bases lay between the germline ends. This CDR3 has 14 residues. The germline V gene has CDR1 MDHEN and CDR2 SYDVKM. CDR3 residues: CASSPGQPIPGYTF. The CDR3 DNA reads TGTGCCAGCAGTCCTGGACAGCCTATTCCTGGCTACACCTTC.

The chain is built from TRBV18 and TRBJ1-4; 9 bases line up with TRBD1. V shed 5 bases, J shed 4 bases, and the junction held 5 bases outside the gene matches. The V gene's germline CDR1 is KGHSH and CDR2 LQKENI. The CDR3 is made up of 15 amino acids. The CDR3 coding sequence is TGTGCCAGCTCATCGGGACAGGGATTTAATGAAAAACTGTTTTTT. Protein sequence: CASSSGQGFNEKLFF.

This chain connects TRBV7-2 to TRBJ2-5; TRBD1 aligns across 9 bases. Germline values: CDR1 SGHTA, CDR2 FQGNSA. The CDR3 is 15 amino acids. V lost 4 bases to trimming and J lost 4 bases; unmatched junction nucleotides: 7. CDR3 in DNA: TGTGCCAGCAGCTACAATACAGGGGGCGGAGAGACCCAGTACTTC. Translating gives CASSYNTGGGETQYF.

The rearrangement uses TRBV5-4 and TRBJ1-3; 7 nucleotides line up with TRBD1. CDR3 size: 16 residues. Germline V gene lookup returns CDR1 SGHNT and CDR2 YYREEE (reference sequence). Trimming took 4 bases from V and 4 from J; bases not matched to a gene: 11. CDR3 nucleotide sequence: TGTGCCAGCAGCCCGGATCCAGGGGGAGCAGGAAACACCATATATTTT. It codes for CASSPDPGGAGNTIYF.